This TCR beta chain was profiled in a study of identical twins. Findings and limits, study-wide: Compared with unrelated sharing, twin-shared out-of-frame alpha sequences had more low-probability sequences. Compared with models, monozygotic twins showed more out-of-frame TCR alpha sharing.

A universal primer site was added by template switching, and unique molecular identifiers were carried by the cDNA. One entry per CDR3 protein, called by TCRdb with MiXCR from the 5' RACE reads. The repertoire has around 470,000 distinct CDR3 sequences, 12% to 15% of them found once; the top ten carry about 0.53%. As for this clonotype: Its target is unknown.

Germline V CDR1 and CDR2: SGHDT, YYEEEE. J was trimmed by 3 bases and V by 3 bases; bases with no gene match: 7. The CDR3 runs to 15 residues. A further study also used this sample, focusing on yellow fever vaccine responses in identical twins. Per that study: Twins' vaccine T cell responses reportedly seemed partly convergent and partly personalized.

The origin of this receptor is a woman aged 18-29 years in good health. The sequenced sample consisted of CD4+ T cells sorted from blood. V and J are TRBV5-6 and TRBJ2-5; the match to TRBD1 covers 8 bases. CDR3 in DNA: TGTGCCAGCAGCTACGCTTACAGGGGGAAAGAGACCCAGTACTTC. Protein product: CASSYAYRGKETQYF. Full variable domain (outside the CDR3, taken from reference TRBV5-6 and TRBJ2-5): DAGVTQSPTHLIKTRGQQVTLRCSPKSGHDTVSWYQQALGQGPQFIFQYYEEEERQRGNFPDRFSGHQFPNYSSELNVNALLLGDSALYLCASSYAYRGKETQYFGPGTRLLVL.